Listed below are T cell receptor beta chains from one sample, sequenced in a study of cytomegalovirus exposure and HLA in healthy donors. The assay was immunoSEQ multiplex PCR, and TCRdb's table has in-frame clones only and misses some. The table has about 60,000 clones, 70% seen once. The sequenced sample consisted of PBMCs. The receptors were gathered from a woman aged 55-70 years in good health and CMV-seropositive. CDR3s include the opening cysteine and the closing phenylalanine or tryptophan. Clone size is shown for a subset of rows, as once, few, many or a class of expanded clone.

clone_size,j_call,v_call,cdr3_aa
.,TRBJ2-7,TRBV18,CASSPGTGGLNEQYF
.,TRBJ1-3,TRBV9,CASSRSEIRSGNTIYF
.,TRBJ1-1,TRBV6-5,CASSQPQLVNTEAFF
.,TRBJ1-1,TRBV18,CASSQRTAEEAFF
.,TRBJ1-6,TRBV4-3,CASTVASSYNSPLHF
few,TRBJ2-1,TRBV27,CASSRRGVYNEQFF
few,TRBJ1-2,TRBV6-1,CASSRDSTSYGYTF
.,TRBJ1-1,TRBV9,CASSVEPGVNTEAFF
few,TRBJ1-3,TRBV19,CASSSVQGTGNTIYF
.,TRBJ1-2,TRBV19,CASRDSGTGLYGYTF
.,TRBJ1-5,TRBV2,CASRGGGGQPQHF
.,TRBJ1-2,TRBV5-1,CASSLTLGGPTF
.,TRBJ1-5,TRBV30,CAWSVHRGKAQHF
.,TRBJ1-2,TRBV5-6,CASSLLDSYGYTF
.,TRBJ2-7,TRBV5-6,CASSGLGGAGNEQYF
.,TRBJ1-1,TRBV7-9,CSSSLDNSKNTEAFF
.,TRBJ2-5,TRBV5-1,CASSLGQGQETQYF
once,TRBJ2-7,TRBV7-9,CASEGIYEQYF
.,TRBJ2-1,TRBV4-2,CASSHLLAGGNNEQFF
.,TRBJ1-1,TRBV29-1,CSVDRTGANTEAFF
.,TRBJ1-4,TRBV6-1,CASSERYRDGEKLFF
.,TRBJ1-6,TRBV7-9,CASSISDTSSYNSPLHF
.,TRBJ2-6,TRBV4-3,CASSQDYSGANVLTF
.,TRBJ1-6,TRBV7-2,CASSWGQGARGGSPLHF
.,TRBJ2-1,TRBV4-1,CASSPDRGSYNEQFF
.,TRBJ2-1,TRBV7-9,CASSLSLPGQGVF
.,TRBJ2-7,TRBV5-6,CASSLAAGLAAYEQYF
few,TRBJ1-5,TRBV7-2,CASSTSTGGSNQPQHF
once,TRBJ2-4,TRBV7-9,CASSLVQGPYIQYF
.,TRBJ2-7,TRBV7-2,CASSSDRASYEQYF
few,TRBJ1-2,TRBV7-9,CASSDYDYGYTF
.,TRBJ2-1,TRBV5-1,CASSLAPVEGYNEQFF
few,TRBJ1-5,TRBV7-2,CASSRKTGLDQPQHF
.,TRBJ1-3,TRBV7-2,CASSQIRGPGNTIYF
.,TRBJ1-6,TRBV9,CASSTPQGGNSPLHF